Following are 32 T cell receptor beta chains from one sample sequenced in a study of cytomegalovirus exposure and HLA in healthy donors. Vbeta (60) and Jbeta (13) primers were used in the PCR. Data came from immunoSEQ multiplex PCR; TCRdb stores just in-frame clones and leaves some out. The table lists about 180,000 clones, roughly 84% of them singletons, with about 1% in the top ten. What was sequenced was PBMCs. All receptors come from a man under 40 in good health and CMV-seronegative.

This clone was recorded a few times. This chain uses TRBV5-1 with TRBJ1-5; no reliable D call. Trimming took 0 bases from V and 12 from J, leaving 13 bases between them. The CDR3 loop spans 13 amino acids. In germline, CDR1 is SGHRS, CDR2 YFSETQ. This CDR3 reads CASSLEMGSLQHF. The CDR3 coding sequence is TGCGCCAGCAGCTTGGAGATGGGCTCGCTCCAGCATTTT.

J is TRBJ1-2 and V is TRBV21-1; the table's D call, TRBD1, has no DNA check behind it. TRBV21-1 counts as a pseudogene. This CDR3 comprises 17 residues. The CDR3 sequence: CASSPALKQGCIYGYTF. CDR3 nucleotides: TGTGCCAGCAGCCCGGCCCTCAAACAGGGGTGCATCTATGGCTACACCTTC.

This clone was seen only once. Sequence at one end of the junction differs from germline and may be a read error. This chain links TRBV7-9 with TRBJ1-5, with D hard to call. This CDR3 region has 17 residues. Per the germline V gene, CDR1 is SEHNR and CDR2 is FQNEAQ (reference sequence). The CDR3 bases are TGTTCCAGCAGCCCTGGGGTCGGGGAAATAAGCAATCAGCCCCAGCATTTT. Encoded protein: CSSSPGVGEISNQPQHF. Supplemented by reference TRBV7-9 and TRBJ1-5, the full variable domain reads DTGVSQNPRHKITKRGQNVTFRCDPISEHNRLYWYRQTLGQGPEFLTYFQNEAQLEKSRLLSDRFSAERPKGSFSTLEIQRTEQGDSAMYLCSSSPGVGEISNQPQHFGDGTRLSIL.

The V gene is TRBV5-1, the J gene TRBJ1-1; 10 nucleotides agree with TRBD1. The CDR3 contains 17 residues. The V segment lost 6 bases and the J segment 4 bases; nucleotides outside the gene matches: 15. Germline CDR1 is SGHRS and CDR2 is YFSETQ. The CDR3 sequence: CASTRTGGEYRATEAFF. CDR3 in DNA: TGCGCCAGCACCCGGACAGGGGGAGAATACCGGGCCACTGAAGCTTTCTTT.

This chain connects TRBV5-8 to TRBJ2-5, with TRBD1 identical over 7 bases. V was clipped by 1 base and J by 5 bases; unmatched bases: 11. Germline CDR1 SGHTS, CDR2 YDEGEE. The CDR3 loop spans 16 amino acids. CDR3 loop: CASSLFSYRGRETQYF. CDR3 nucleotides: TGTGCCAGCAGCTTGTTCTCTTACAGGGGAAGGGAGACCCAGTACTTC.

The CDR3 nucleotides read TGTGCCAGCAGTGAAGGGACTAGGGTCTACAATGAGCAGTTCTTC. Translation: CASSEGTRVYNEQFF. The chain couples TRBV6-1 to TRBJ2-1, with TRBD2 identical over 7 bases. This CDR3 has 15 amino acids. Germline V gives CDR1 MNHNS, CDR2 SASEGT. With 1 base clipped from V and 3 bases from J, the junction kept 3 bases outside the gene matches.

This CDR3 reads CASSSEITIGEQFF. Written as DNA, the CDR3 is TGCGCCAGCAGCAGCGAAATTACAATCGGTGAGCAGTTCTTC. V gene TRBV10-1 combines with J gene TRBJ2-1, with D uncertain. Trimming stripped 6 bases from V and 9 bases from J, with 18 bases between. Germline CDR1 WNHNN, CDR2 SYGVQD (reference sequence). The CDR3 is 14 residues long.

This clone was found once. J is TRBJ1-1 and V is TRBV9, with D perhaps matching TRBD1 (5 bases). CDR3 size: 15 residues. The germline V and J ends were trimmed by 0 bases and 7 bases, with 16 bases remaining between them. Looked up from germline, CDR1 is SGDLS and CDR2 is YYNGEE. This CDR3 is CASSVAQGPTVEAFF. The CDR3 nucleotides read TGTGCCAGCAGCGTAGCTCAGGGTCCCACAGTTGAAGCTTTCTTT.

V is TRBV18 and J is TRBJ2-5; D is perhaps TRBD2 (6 bases). CDR1 is KGHSH, CDR2 LQKENI, per germline. Trimming left V 2 bases short and J 2 bases short, with 9 bases between. The CDR3 length is 14 residues. CDR3 nucleotide sequence: TGTGCCAGCTCACCAGGGGCGGGGCAAGAGACCCAGTACTTC. Protein: CASSPGAGQETQYF.

The V and J genes are TRBV7-2 and TRBJ2-1; 11 bases match TRBD2. The CDR3 totals 17 residues. The junction had 6 bases not matched to a gene; V was cut back by 5 bases and J by 0 bases. Germline lookup yields CDR1 SGHTA and CDR2 FQGNSA. CDR3 in DNA: TGTGCCAGCAGCCAGGCCGGACTAGCGGGCTCCTACAATGAGCAGTTCTTC. Its protein is CASSQAGLAGSYNEQFF.

The chain couples TRBV29-1 to TRBJ2-5, with TRBD1 matching 9 bases. TRBJ2-7 matches the DNA end more closely, so the J call is doubtful. This CDR3 is built from 14 residues. The germline CDR1 and CDR2 sequences are SQVTM and ANQGSEA. The CDR3 region is CSVVKDRGYYEQYF. The DNA of the CDR3 is TGCAGCGTTGTAAAGGACAGGGGATACTACGAGCAGTACTTC.

The V call is TRBV10-3, the J call TRBJ1-1; TRBD1 agrees at 9 bases. CDR1 and CDR2 from the germline V gene are ENHRY and SYGVKD. The CDR3 totals 14 residues. Trimming cost V 8 bases and J 5 bases; bases outside gene matches: 9. DNA for the CDR3: TGTGCCATCCGGACCGGGACAGGGTGGACTGAAGCTTTCTTT. Its protein is CAIRTGTGWTEAFF.

The V and J genes are TRBV19 and TRBJ1-2; possibly TRBD1 for D (6 bases). CDR1 and CDR2 (germline): LNHDA, SQIVND (reference sequence). The V gene lost 2 bases and the J gene lost 0 bases, with 13 bases spanning the gap. The CDR3 runs 16 residues. The DNA of the CDR3 is TGTGCCAGTAGTATATTAGTCGGACAGCCTAACTATGGCTACACCTTC. Amino acids: CASSILVGQPNYGYTF.

The chain couples TRBV13 to TRBJ1-2, with 10 positions matching TRBD1. CDR1 is PRHDT, CDR2 FYEKMQ, per germline (reference sequence). J was trimmed by 5 bases and V by 2 bases; bases with no gene match: 5. The CDR3 is made up of 15 amino acids. The CDR3 is CASSLPRQGAYGYTF. CDR3 sequence (DNA): TGTGCCAGCAGCTTACCGAGACAGGGGGCATATGGCTACACCTTC.

The chain links TRBV30 to TRBJ1-2, with TRBD1 as a possible D gene (5 bases). CDR3 size: 16 residues. CDR1 and CDR2 (germline): GTSNPN, SVGIG (reference sequence). V was clipped by 2 bases and J by 0 bases, with 16 bases between them. The CDR3 nucleotides read TGTGCCTGGAGTTCTTTTGGGGCTTCCCCTAACTATGGCTACACCTTC. This sequence encodes CAWSSFGASPNYGYTF.

V usage is TRBV27 and J usage is TRBJ2-7; 7 positions agree with TRBD1. Trimming removed 6 bases from V and 2 bases from J; junction bases left unmatched: 7. The CDR3 consists of 14 residues. Germline CDR1 reads MNHEY; CDR2 reads SMNVEV (reference sequence). This CDR3 reads CASSPGTEPYEQYF. The CDR3 bases are TGTGCCAGCAGCCCCGGGACAGAGCCCTACGAGCAGTACTTC.

V and J are TRBV7-6 and TRBJ2-3; 9 positions match TRBD1. CDR3 size: 16 residues. CDR1 is SGHVS, CDR2 FNYEAQ, per germline. V dropped 4 bases and J dropped 1; count of bases not matched to a gene: 6. The CDR3 DNA sequence: TGTGCCAGCAGCTGGGGGACAGGGTTTGGCACAGATACGCAGTATTTT. Amino acids: CASSWGTGFGTDTQYF.

The chain joins TRBV7-2 to TRBJ2-1; 9 bases are shared with TRBD1. After removal of 3 bases from V and 7 bases from J, the junction contained 10 bases not matched to a gene. CDR3 size: 16 residues. The V gene's germline CDR1 is SGHTA and CDR2 FQGNSA. The DNA of the CDR3 is TGTGCCAGCAGCTTCGCCTGGACAGGGGTTAAGAATGAGCAGTTCTTC. Residues: CASSFAWTGVKNEQFF.

This chain uses TRBV5-1 with TRBJ2-5, with 7 nucleotides matching TRBD1. V shed 6 bases and J 3 bases; nucleotides not matched to a gene: 5. CDR1 SGHRS and CDR2 YFSETQ come from the germline V gene. The CDR3 extends over 13 amino acids. Written as DNA, the CDR3 is TGCGCCAGCAACGAGGGGACAGAAGAGACCCAGTACTTC. This codes for CASNEGTEETQYF.

V gene TRBV28 combines with J gene TRBJ2-1; 7 bases are a match to TRBD1. The ends lost 5 bases at V and 9 bases at J; junction bases unmatched: 4. There are 12 residues in the CDR3. Germline CDR1 is MDHEN and CDR2 is SYDVKM. CDR3 nucleotides: TGTGCCAGCAGTCCACGACAGGGTGAGCAGTTCTTC. It encodes CASSPRQGEQFF.

V is TRBV4-1 and J is TRBJ2-1; 8 bases line up with TRBD2. The V gene end was trimmed by 0 bases and the J gene end by 15 bases; junction bases not matched to a gene: 7. This CDR3 is built from 13 residues. Looked up from germline, CDR1 is MGHRA and CDR2 is YSYEKL. The DNA for the CDR3 is TGCGCCAGCAGCCAAGATCCGGGAGGGGTAGGGTTCTTC. Encoded protein: CASSQDPGGVGFF.

This clone showed up just once. This chain uses TRBV9 with TRBJ2-2; tentative D call: TRBD2 (5 bases). V gave up 2 bases and J gave up 3 bases, with 14 bases separating them. The germline gives CDR1 SGDLS, CDR2 YYNGEE. The CDR3 has 16 residues. In nucleotides, the CDR3 is TGTGCCAGCAGCGTCCCAAGGGAGAAAGACACCGGGGAGCTGTTTTTT. Residues: CASSVPREKDTGELFF.

J is TRBJ2-1 and V is TRBV15, with D possibly TRBD2 on 5 matching bases. The germline V gene encodes CDR1 LNHNV and CDR2 YYDKDF (reference sequence). Trimming cost V 8 bases and J 2 bases, with 16 bases left between them. This CDR3 is built from 15 residues. The DNA for the CDR3 is TGTGCCACCCGTGCTGGCGGGCCCCCCTACAATGAGCAGTTCTTC. It encodes CATRAGGPPYNEQFF. Filled out from reference TRBV15 and TRBJ2-1, the complete variable domain reads DAMVIQNPRYQVTQFGKPVTLSCSQTLNHNVMYWYQQKSSQAPKLLFHYYDKDFNNEADTPDNFQSRRPNTSFCFLDIRSPGLGDTAMYLCATRAGGPPYNEQFFGPGTRLTVL.

The CDR3 is CASSLSGVSYNEQFF. Written as DNA, the CDR3 is TGTGCCAGCAGTTTATCAGGGGTCTCCTACAATGAGCAGTTCTTC. The gene calls are TRBV28 and TRBJ2-1; D is possibly TRBD1 (6 bases). V lost 1 base and J 0 bases, leaving 7 bases between the germline ends. This CDR3 contains 15 residues. From germline, CDR1 is MDHEN and CDR2 SYDVKM.

This clone appeared once. This chain links TRBV2 with TRBJ1-6, with TRBD1 identical over 7 bases. Germline V gene sequence: CDR1 SNHLY, CDR2 FYNNEI. CDR3 length equals 14 residues. V dropped 3 bases and J dropped 7; count of bases not matched to a gene: 3. The CDR3 region is CASSEGQQNSPLHF. DNA of the CDR3: TGTGCCAGCAGTGAGGGACAGCAAAATTCACCCCTCCACTTT.

The genes are TRBV2 and TRBJ1-5; D is perhaps TRBD1 (5 bases). Germline values: CDR1 SNHLY, CDR2 FYNNEI. The CDR3 runs 14 residues. With 3 bases removed from V and 5 bases from J, the gap between germline ends came to 11 bases. The CDR3 protein is CASSESWGDQPQHF. CDR3 bases: TGTGCCAGCAGTGAGAGCTGGGGCGATCAGCCCCAGCATTTT.

This sequence joins TRBV25-1 and TRBJ1-6; TRBD1 matches at 8 bases. The CDR3 length is 17 residues. The V gene's germline CDR1 is MGHDK and CDR2 SYGVNS. Trimming at V came to 3 bases and at J to 0 bases, leaving 4 bases not matched to a gene. The DNA of the CDR3 is TGTGCCAGCAGTGAGGGACAGGACAGCTCCTATAATTCACCCCTCCACTTT. This translates into CASSEGQDSSYNSPLHF.

A note on this clone: Within the sample, other DNA sequences also encode this same CDR3. This chain connects TRBV20-1 to TRBJ1-5; no reliable D call. The ends were cut back, 3 bases at V and 6 bases at J, with 6 bases in the middle. Germline V CDR1 and CDR2: DFQATT, SNEGSKA (reference sequence). The length of the CDR3 is 11 residues. CDR3 nucleotides: TGCAGTGCTAGTGAGGGTCAGCCCCAGCATTTT. Amino acids: CSASEGQPQHF.

The J gene is TRBJ2-1, the V gene TRBV19; 15 bases line up with TRBD2. Germline V gives CDR1 LNHDA, CDR2 SQIVND (reference sequence). Losses at the gene ends were 2 bases for V and 1 base for J; bases not matched to a gene: 9. The CDR3 is made up of 20 amino acids. CDR3 coding DNA: TGTGCCAGTAGTATAACATTGGGACTAGCGGGAGGTATTTCCTACAATGAGCAGTTCTTC. Translated: CASSITLGLAGGISYNEQFF.

With regard to this clone: Other DNA sequences within the sample encode an identical CDR3. This rearrangement joins TRBV9 to TRBJ1-1; 7 bases are shared with TRBD1. The CDR3 sequence is 14 residues long. Germline values: CDR1 SGDLS, CDR2 YYNGEE. After removal of 0 bases from V and 5 bases from J, the junction contained 4 bases not matched to a gene. The CDR3 reads CASSVVQGETEAFF. CDR3 bases: TGTGCCAGCAGCGTAGTTCAGGGGGAAACTGAAGCTTTCTTT.

A word on this clone: The identical CDR3 is also encoded by other nucleotide sequences in the sample. This chain joins TRBV2 and TRBJ1-5, with TRBD1 identical over 9 bases. The trim removed 4 bases at V and 4 bases at J, leaving 2 bases unmatched. The CDR3 is 14 amino acids. Germline V gene sequence: CDR1 SNHLY, CDR2 FYNNEI. For the CDR3, the DNA is TGTGCCAGCAGTGGGGACAGGGCAAATCAGCCCCAGCATTTT. Its protein product is CASSGDRANQPQHF. Based on the CDR3 plus reference TRBV2 and TRBJ1-5, the full variable domain is EPEVTQTPSHQVTQMGQEVILRCVPISNHLYFYWYRQILGQKVEFLVSFYNNEISEKSEIFDDQFSVERPDGSNFTLKIRSTKLEDSAMYFCASSGDRANQPQHFGDGTRLSIL.

The chain combines TRBV4-2 with TRBJ2-7, with 7 bases matching TRBD2. V was clipped by 1 base and J by 2 bases; unmatched bases: 2. Germline V gene data show CDR1 as LGHNA and CDR2 as YNFKEQ. The CDR3 is made up of 14 amino acids. The CDR3: CASSQASGPYEQYF. DNA of the CDR3: TGTGCCAGCAGCCAAGCTAGCGGTCCCTACGAGCAGTACTTC.